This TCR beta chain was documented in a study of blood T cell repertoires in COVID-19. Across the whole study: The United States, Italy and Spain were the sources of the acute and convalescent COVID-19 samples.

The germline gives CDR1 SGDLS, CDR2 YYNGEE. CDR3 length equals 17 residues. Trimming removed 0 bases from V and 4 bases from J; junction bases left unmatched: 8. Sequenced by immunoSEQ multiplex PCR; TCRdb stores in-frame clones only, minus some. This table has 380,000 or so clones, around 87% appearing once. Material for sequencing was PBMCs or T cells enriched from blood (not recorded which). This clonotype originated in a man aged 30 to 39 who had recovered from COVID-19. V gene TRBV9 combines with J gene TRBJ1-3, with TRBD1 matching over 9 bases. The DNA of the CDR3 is TGTGCCAGCAGCGTAGAGATGGGACAGGGAGGAGGAAACACCATATATTTT. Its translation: CASSVEMGQGGGNTIYF. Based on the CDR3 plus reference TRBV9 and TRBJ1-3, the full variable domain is DSGVTQTPKHLITATGQRVTLRCSPRSGDLSVYWYQQSLDQGLQFLIQYYNGEERAKGNILERFSAQQFPDLHSELNLSSLELGDSALYFCASSVEMGQGGGNTIYFGEGSWLTVV.